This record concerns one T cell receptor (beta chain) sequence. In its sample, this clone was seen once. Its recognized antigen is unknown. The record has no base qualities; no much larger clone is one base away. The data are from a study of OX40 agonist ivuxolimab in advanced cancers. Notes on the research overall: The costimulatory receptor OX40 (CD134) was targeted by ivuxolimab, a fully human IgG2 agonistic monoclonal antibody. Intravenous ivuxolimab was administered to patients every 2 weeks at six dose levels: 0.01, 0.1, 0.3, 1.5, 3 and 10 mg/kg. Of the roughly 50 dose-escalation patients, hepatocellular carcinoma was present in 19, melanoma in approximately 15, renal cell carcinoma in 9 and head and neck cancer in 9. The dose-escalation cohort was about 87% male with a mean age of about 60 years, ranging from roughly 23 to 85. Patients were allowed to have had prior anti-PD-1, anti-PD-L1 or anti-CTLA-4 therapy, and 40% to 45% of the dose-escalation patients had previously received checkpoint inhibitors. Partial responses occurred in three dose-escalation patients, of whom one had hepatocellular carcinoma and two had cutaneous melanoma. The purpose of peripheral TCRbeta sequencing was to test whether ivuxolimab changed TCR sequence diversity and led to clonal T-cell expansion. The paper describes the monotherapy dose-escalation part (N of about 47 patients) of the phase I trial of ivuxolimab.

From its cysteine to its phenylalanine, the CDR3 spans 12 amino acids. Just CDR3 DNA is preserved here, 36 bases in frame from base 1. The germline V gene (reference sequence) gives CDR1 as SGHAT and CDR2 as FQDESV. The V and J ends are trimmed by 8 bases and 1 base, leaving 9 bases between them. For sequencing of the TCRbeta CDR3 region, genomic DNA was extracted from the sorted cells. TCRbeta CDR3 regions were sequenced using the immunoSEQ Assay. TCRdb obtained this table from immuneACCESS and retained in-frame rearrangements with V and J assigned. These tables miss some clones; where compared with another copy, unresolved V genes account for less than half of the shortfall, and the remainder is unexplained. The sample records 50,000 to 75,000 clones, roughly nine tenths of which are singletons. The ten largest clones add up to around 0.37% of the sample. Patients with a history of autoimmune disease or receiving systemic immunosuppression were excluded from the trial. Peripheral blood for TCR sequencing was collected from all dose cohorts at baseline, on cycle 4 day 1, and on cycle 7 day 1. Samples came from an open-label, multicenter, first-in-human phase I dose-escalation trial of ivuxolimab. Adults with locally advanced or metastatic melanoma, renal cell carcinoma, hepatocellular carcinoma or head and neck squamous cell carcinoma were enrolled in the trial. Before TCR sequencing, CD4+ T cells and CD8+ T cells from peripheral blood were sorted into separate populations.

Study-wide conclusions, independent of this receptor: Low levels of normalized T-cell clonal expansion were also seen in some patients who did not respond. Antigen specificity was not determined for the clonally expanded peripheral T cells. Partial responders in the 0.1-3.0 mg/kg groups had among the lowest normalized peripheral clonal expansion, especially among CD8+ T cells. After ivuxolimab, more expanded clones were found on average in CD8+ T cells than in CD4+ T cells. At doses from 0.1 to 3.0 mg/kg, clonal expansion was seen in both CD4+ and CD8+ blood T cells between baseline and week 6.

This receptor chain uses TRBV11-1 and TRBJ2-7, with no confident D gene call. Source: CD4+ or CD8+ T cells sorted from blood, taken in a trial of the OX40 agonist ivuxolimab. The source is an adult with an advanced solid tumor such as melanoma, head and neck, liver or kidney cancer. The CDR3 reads CASGLRSYEQYF. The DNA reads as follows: TGTGCCAGCGGCCTTAGGTCCTACGAGCAGTACTTC.